This T cell receptor beta chain stems from a study of T-cell reconstitution after alpha-beta-depleted transplantation in children. Unique molecular identifiers tagged the TCRbeta library. TCRdb re-analysed the PCR reads in MiXCR, keeping a single row per CDR3 protein. The sample has 500,000 to 600,000 distinct CDR3 sequences, approximately 20% seen once. The CDR3 sequence is 15 residues long. The V and J ends lost 0 bases and 4 bases, in that order; junction bases with no gene match: 4. The germline gives CDR1 SQVTM, CDR2 ANQGSEA. This chain joins TRBV29-1 and TRBJ2-7; 12 nucleotides line up with TRBD1. The sample here was PBMCs from the stem cell graft donor, taken from the stem cell graft. The sequence was obtained from a human donor who donated a stem cell graft to a child with acute lymphoblastic leukemia. This CDR3 is CSVEERGQGAYEQYF. The CDR3 DNA reads as TGCAGCGTTGAAGAACGGGGACAGGGGGCGTACGAGCAGTACTTC.